The present TCR beta chain was sequenced within a study of identical twins. Study observations and caveats: Clonotypes of the beta chain that were abundant in cord blood carried fewer insertions (memory repertoires showed none). Sequences that were out-of-frame, alpha and twin-shared displayed an excess of low generation probability.

Germline V gives CDR1 DFQATT, CDR2 SNEGSKA (reference sequence). The CDR3 covers 16 residues. V lost 1 base and J lost 9, with 22 bases in between. Points on this clonotype: What it binds is unknown.

Template switching introduced a universal primer site, and the cDNA bore unique molecular identifiers. TCRdb recomputed calls from the 5' RACE reads with MiXCR, one row per CDR3 protein. The data contain some 330,000 distinct CDR3 sequences, about 10% of them singletons. The sample taken for sequencing was naive T cells sorted from blood. The receptor's source is a woman aged 45 to 65 in good health. V and J are TRBV20-1 and TRBJ2-1, with D maybe TRBD2 (6 bases). CDR3 in amino acids: CSARALTGTLMPEQFF. CDR3 in DNA: TGCAGTGCTAGAGCTCTGACCGGGACTTTAATGCCTGAGCAGTTCTTC.